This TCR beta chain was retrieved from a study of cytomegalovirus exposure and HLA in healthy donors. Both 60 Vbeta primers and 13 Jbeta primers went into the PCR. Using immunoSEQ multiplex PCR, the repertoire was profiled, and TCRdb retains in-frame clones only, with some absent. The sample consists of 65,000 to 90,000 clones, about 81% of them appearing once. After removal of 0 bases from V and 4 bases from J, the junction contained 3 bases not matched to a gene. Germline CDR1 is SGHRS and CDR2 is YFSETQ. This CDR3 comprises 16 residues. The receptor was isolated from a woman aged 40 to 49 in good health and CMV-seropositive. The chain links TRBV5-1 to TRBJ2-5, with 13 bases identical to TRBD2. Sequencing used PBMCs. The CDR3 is CASSLVGTSGAETQYF. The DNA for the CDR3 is TGCGCCAGCAGCTTGGTGGGGACTAGCGGGGCAGAGACCCAGTACTTC.